One T cell receptor beta chain is described in this entry. This entry comes from a study of blood T cell repertoires in COVID-19. Study-level information: Acute and convalescent COVID-19 specimens originated in the United States, Italy and Spain. PBMCs, B-cell-depleted T cells, or T cells provided the cDNA or gDNA that made up the material.

As handled by the study authors: Estimation of nucleated cell counts was performed using reference gene primer amplification. Repertoires were generated with immunoSEQ multiplex PCR, while TCRdb's copy carries only in-frame clones and drops some. V and J calls and clone size are those listed in that table; D and trimming were worked out from the DNA. There are approximately 140,000 clones in the sample; about four fifths occur only once, and roughly 14% lies in the top ten. CDR3 length: 14 residues. Germline V CDR1 and CDR2: MDHEN, SYDVKM. The V and J ends lost 8 bases and 6 bases, in that order; junction bases with no gene match: 12.

The chain uses TRBV28 and TRBJ2-7; TRBD1 agrees at 8 bases. Specimen: peripheral blood. This clonotype was sampled from an elderly man with acute or convalescent COVID-19. CDR3 coding DNA: TGTGCCAGCGGGTCTTTTAGGACAGGGTTCGAGCAGTACTTC. It specifies CASGSFRTGFEQYF.